This TCR beta chain was found in a study of CD8 T cells in Susac syndrome. RNA, at about 0.45 to 1 ug, was reverse transcribed with random hexamers. Coverage of TCR beta CDR3 amplification by immunoSEQ multiplex PCR extended to 54 Vbeta and 13 Jbeta. TCRdb redid the calling of the immunoSEQ multiplex PCR reads with MiXCR, one entry per CDR3 protein. Here the sample spans approximately 120,000 distinct CDR3 sequences, more than 90% being singletons. The receptor's source is a human donor in good health. The source material was CD4+ T cells from PBMCs.

The CDR3 DNA is TGTGCCAGCAGCCCCAGGGCAGAGCAGTTCTTC. This translates into CASSPRAEQFF. The chain employs TRBV7-9 and TRBJ2-1, with a weak D call TRBD1 (5 bases). Germline CDR1 reads SEHNR; CDR2 reads FQNEAQ (reference sequence). There are 11 residues in the CDR3. Trimming removed 5 bases at V and 10 bases at J, with 9 bases between.